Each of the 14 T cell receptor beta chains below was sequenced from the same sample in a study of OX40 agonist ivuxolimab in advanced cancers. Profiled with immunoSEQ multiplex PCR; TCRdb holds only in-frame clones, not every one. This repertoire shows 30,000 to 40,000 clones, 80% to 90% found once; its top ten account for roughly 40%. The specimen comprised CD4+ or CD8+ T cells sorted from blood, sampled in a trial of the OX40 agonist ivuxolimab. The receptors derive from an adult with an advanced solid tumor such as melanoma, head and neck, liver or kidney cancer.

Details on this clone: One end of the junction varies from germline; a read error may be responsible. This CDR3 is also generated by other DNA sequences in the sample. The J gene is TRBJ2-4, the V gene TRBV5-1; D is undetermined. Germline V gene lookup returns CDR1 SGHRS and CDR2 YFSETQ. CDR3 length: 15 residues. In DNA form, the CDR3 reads TGTGCCAGCAGCTCTGTCCTGATAGCCAAAAACATTCAGTACTTC. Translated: CASSSVLIAKNIQYF.

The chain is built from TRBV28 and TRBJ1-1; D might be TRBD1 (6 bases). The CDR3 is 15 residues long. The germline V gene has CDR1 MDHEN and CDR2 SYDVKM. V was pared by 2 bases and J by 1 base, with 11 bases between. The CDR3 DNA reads TGTGCCAGCAGTTTACCCCGGACAGCGAACACTGAAGCTTTCTTT. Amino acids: CASSLPRTANTEAFF.

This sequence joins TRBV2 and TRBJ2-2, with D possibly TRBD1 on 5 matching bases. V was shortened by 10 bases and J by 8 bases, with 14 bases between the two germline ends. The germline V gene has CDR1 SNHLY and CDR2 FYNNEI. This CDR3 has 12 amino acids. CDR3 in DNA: TGTGCCACCCCAGGAAGGGGTGGGGAGCTGTTTTTT. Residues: CATPGRGGELFF.

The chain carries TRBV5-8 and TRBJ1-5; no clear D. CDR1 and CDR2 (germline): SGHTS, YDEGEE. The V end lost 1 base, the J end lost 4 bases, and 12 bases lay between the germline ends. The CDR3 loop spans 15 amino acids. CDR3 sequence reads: CASSLYPVDNQPQHF. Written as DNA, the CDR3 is TGTGCCAGCAGCTTGTATCCGGTCGATAATCAGCCCCAGCATTTT.

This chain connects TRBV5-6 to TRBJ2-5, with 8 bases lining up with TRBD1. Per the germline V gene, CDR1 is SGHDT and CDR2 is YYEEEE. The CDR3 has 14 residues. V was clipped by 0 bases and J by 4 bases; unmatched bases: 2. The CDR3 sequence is CASSLGTGSETQYF. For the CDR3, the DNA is TGTGCCAGCAGCTTGGGGACAGGGTCAGAGACCCAGTACTTC.

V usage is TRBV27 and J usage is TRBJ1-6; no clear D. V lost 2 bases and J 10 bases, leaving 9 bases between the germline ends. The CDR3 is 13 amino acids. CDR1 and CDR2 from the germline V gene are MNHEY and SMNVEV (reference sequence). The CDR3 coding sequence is TGTGCCAGCAGTTTAAAGGTGCCCTCACCCCTCCACTTT. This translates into CASSLKVPSPLHF.

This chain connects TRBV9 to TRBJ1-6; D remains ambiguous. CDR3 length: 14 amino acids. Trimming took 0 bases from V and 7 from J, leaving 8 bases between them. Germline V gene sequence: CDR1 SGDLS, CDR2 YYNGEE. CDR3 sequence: CASSVAGSNSPLHF. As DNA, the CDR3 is TGTGCCAGCAGCGTAGCTGGGAGCAATTCACCCCTCCACTTT.

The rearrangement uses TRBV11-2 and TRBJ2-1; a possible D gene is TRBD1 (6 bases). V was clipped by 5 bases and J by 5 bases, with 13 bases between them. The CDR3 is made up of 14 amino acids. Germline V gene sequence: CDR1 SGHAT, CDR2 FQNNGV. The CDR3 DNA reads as TGTGCCAGCAGCCACAATTGGGACAACAATGAGCAGTTCTTC. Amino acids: CASSHNWDNNEQFF.

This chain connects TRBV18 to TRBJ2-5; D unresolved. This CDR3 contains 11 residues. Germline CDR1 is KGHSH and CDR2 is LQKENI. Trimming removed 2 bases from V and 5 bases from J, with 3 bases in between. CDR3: CASSPGETQYF. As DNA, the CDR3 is TGTGCCAGCTCACCAGGGGAGACCCAGTACTTC.

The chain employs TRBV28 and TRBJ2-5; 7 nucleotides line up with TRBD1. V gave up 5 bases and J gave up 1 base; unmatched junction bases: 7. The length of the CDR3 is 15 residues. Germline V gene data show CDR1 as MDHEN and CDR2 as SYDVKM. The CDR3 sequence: CASSPTGMIQETQYF. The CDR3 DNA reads TGTGCCAGCAGTCCGACAGGGATGATCCAAGAGACCCAGTACTTC. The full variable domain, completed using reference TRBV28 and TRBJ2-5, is DVKVTQSSRYLVKRTGEKVFLECVQDMDHENMFWYRQDPGLGLRLIYFSYDVKMKEKGDIPEGYSVSREKKERFSLILESASTNQTSMYLCASSPTGMIQETQYFGPGTRLLVL.

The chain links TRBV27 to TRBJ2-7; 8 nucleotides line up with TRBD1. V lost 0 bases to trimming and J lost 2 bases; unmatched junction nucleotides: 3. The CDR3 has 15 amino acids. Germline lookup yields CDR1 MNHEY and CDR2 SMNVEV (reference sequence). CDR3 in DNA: TGTGCCAGCAGTTTATCGGCAGGGGGCCCCTACGAGCAGTACTTC. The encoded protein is CASSLSAGGPYEQYF.

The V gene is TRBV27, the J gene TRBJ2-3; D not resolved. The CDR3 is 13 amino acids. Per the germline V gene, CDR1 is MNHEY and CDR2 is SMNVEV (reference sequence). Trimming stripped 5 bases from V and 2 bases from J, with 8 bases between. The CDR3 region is CASSRALTDTQYF. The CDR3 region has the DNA TGTGCCAGCAGTAGAGCCCTCACAGATACGCAGTATTTT.

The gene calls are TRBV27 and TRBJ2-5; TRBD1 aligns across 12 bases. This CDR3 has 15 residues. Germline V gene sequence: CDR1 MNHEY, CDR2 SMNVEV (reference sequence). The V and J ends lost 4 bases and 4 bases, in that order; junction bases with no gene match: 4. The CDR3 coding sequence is TGTGCCAGCAGTTGGGACAGGGGGCCACTAGAGACCCAGTACTTC. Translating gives CASSWDRGPLETQYF.

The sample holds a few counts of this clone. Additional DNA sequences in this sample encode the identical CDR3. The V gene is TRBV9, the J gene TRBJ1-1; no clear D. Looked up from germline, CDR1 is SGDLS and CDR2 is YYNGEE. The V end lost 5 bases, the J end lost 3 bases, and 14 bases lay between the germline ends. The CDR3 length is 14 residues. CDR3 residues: CASSPSALDTEAFF. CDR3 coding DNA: TGTGCCAGCAGTCCCAGTGCACTTGACACTGAAGCTTTCTTT.